This T cell receptor beta chain was sequenced during a study of tumor-infiltrating lymphocytes in primary liver carcinoma. From 450 to 600 ng total RNA, TCR beta cDNA was generated with a primer in the constant region. Slightly modified ARM-PCR served as the procedure for the TCR beta libraries. These libraries came from three rounds of nested multiplex PCR. With TRBV1-TRBV30 forward primers and a C-beta reverse primer, the first two PCR rounds were run for 10 to 11 cycles each. TCRdb reprocessed the multiplex PCR reads via MiXCR and lists one record per CDR3 protein. Among over 40,000 distinct CDR3 sequences, around 77% were seen once, and the ten largest hold approximately 25%. With 1 base clipped from V and 8 bases from J, the junction kept 11 bases outside the gene matches. CDR1 and CDR2 (germline): SGHDN, FVKESK. The CDR3 is made up of 16 amino acids. From unsorted bulk tissue weighing roughly 18-31 mg, DNA and RNA were co-extracted. Uniformly, tumor samples exhibited a viable tumor cell fraction exceeding 85%.

Points on this clonotype: The antigen remains unidentified.

Overall study results and limits: The proportion of top clones found throughout all five tumor regions was only about 8-25%. Tumor-adjacent and tumor-blood pairs overlapped less than tumor region pairs did.

The TCR was taken from a man aged 35 to 55 with primary liver carcinoma and hepatitis B virus infection. The rearrangement joins TRBV14 to TRBJ2-1, with 7 bases aligning to TRBD2. Source material: liver tumor tissue from sampling region 5. The subset is: tumor region T5, tumor centre. This CDR3 is CASSQGAGRIYDEQFF. CDR3 nucleotide sequence: TGTGCCAGCAGCCAAGGAGCGGGGCGGATTTACGATGAGCAGTTCTTC.